This T cell receptor beta chain was sequenced in a study of shared clonotypes between healthy human individuals. Whole-study results and caveats: Limited genetic and exposure-history diversity came from having few donors.

Repertoires were generated with immunoSEQ multiplex PCR, while TCRdb's copy carries only in-frame clones and drops some. Among about 2.1 million clones, about 93% were seen once, and the ten largest hold about 1.6%. This CDR3 is built from 15 residues. The V end lost 8 bases, the J end lost 1 base, and 18 bases lay between the germline ends. The V gene's germline CDR1 is SNHLY and CDR2 FYNNEI. Naive CD8 populations comprised CD45RO-negative cells positively selected for CCR7, excluding terminally differentiated effector memory CD45RA+ cells. Participating donors were healthy, HIV-negative adults free of recent acute infections or vaccinations. As regards this clone: Its antigen is undetermined.

The source is a man younger than 30 in good health. Some clones in this sample may be carry-over from other donors' samples. The V gene is TRBV2, the J gene TRBJ2-7, with D perhaps matching TRBD2 (6 bases). The specimen sequenced was naive CD8+ T cells from PBMCs. CDR3 sequence: CASEVSGTGSYEQYF. DNA of the CDR3: TGTGCCAGCGAAGTATCCGGGACTGGGTCCTACGAGCAGTACTTC. The whole variable domain, filled in from reference TRBV2 and TRBJ2-7, reads EPEVTQTPSHQVTQMGQEVILRCVPISNHLYFYWYRQILGQKVEFLVSFYNNEISEKSEIFDDQFSVERPDGSNFTLKIRSTKLEDSAMYFCASEVSGTGSYEQYFGPGTRLTVT.